Below, 16 T cell receptor beta chains from the same sample are listed, as sequenced in a study of T cells after yellow fever vaccination. One entry per CDR3 protein results from TCRdb running MiXCR on the 5' RACE reads. Found here are 300,000 to 400,000 distinct CDR3 sequences, more than 5.5% of them singletons; the top ten hold about 15%. Sequences were derived from PBMCs, sampled 5 days after the yellow fever booster vaccination. The receptor source for this set is a man in his thirties or forties who received the YFV17D yellow fever vaccine.

The chain has TRBV20-1 and TRBJ2-7; D call uncertain. The CDR3 is 14 residues long. The V end lost 3 bases, the J end lost 2 bases, and 14 bases lay between the germline ends. The V gene's germline CDR1 is DFQATT and CDR2 SNEGSKA (reference sequence). CDR3 protein: CSASGLLPPYEQYF. The CDR3 DNA reads TGCAGTGCTAGTGGTCTCCTTCCCCCCTACGAGCAGTACTTC.

The chain carries TRBV11-3 and TRBJ2-1; D unresolved. The CDR3 is made up of 14 amino acids. The ends were cut back, 5 bases at V and 3 bases at J, with 11 bases in the middle. Looked up from germline, CDR1 is SGHNT and CDR2 is YENEEA. The CDR3 region has the DNA TGTGCCAGCAGCCCCCGATTAGGCTACAATGAGCAGTTCTTC. Its protein is CASSPRLGYNEQFF.

This clonotype was recorded only once. Mismatch with germline at one junction end may stem from a read error. CDR3 sequence reads: CCAMFVVSEGNGNEQFF. DNA for the CDR3: TGCTGTGCTATGTTTGTTGTGAGTGAGGGAAATGGAAATGAGCAGTTCTTC. V gene TRBV20-1 combines with J gene TRBJ2-1, with D possibly being TRBD2 (5 bases). The CDR3 totals 17 residues. Per germline, CDR1 DFQATT and CDR2 SNEGSKA (reference sequence).

A few counts support this clonotype. This rearrangement joins TRBV20-1 to TRBJ2-1, with TRBD2 matching over 9 bases. Germline assignment: CDR1 DFQATT and CDR2 SNEGSKA (reference sequence). This CDR3 comprises 13 residues. Germline trimming cut 7 bases from V and 2 bases from J; bases unmatched to any gene: 3. CDR3 DNA sequence: TGCAGTGTGGGACTAGCTACCTACAATGAGCAGTTCTTC. Protein sequence: CSVGLATYNEQFF.

At least ten counts were recorded for this clonotype. V gene TRBV20-1 combines with J gene TRBJ2-3; 16 nucleotides line up with TRBD2. V lost 0 bases, J lost 5 bases, and 11 bases stayed unmatched. The CDR3 covers 19 residues. CDR1 is DFQATT, CDR2 SNEGSKA, per germline (reference sequence). CDR3 nucleotide sequence: TGCAGTGCTAGAGATGCGGGACTAGCGGGAGGGCCTCGGGGAGATACGCAGTATTTT. The encoded protein is CSARDAGLAGGPRGDTQYF.

This clonotype has ten or more counts. The chain combines TRBV12-3 or TRBV12-4 with TRBJ2-7; a possible D gene is TRBD1 (6 bases). V was trimmed by 3 bases and J by 1 base, leaving 7 bases between them. The CDR3 extends over 13 amino acids. The CDR3: CASSFGQSYEQYF. The CDR3 DNA reads as TGTGCCAGCAGTTTTGGACAGTCCTACGAGCAGTACTTC.

The J gene is TRBJ2-5, the V gene TRBV7-2, with TRBD2 matching over 7 bases. Germline V gene sequence: CDR1 SGHTA, CDR2 FQGNSA. The junction had 5 bases not matched to a gene; V was cut back by 2 bases and J by 2 bases. The CDR3 contains 15 residues. CDR3 region: CASSLWGGGQETQYF. CDR3 sequence (DNA): TGTGCCAGCAGCTTATGGGGGGGGGGGCAAGAGACCCAGTACTTC.

The V call is TRBV4-3, the J call TRBJ1-1, with D possibly matching TRBD1 (6 bases). Germline V lookup: CDR1 LGHNA, CDR2 YSLEER. The V and J ends lost 7 bases and 5 bases respectively, with 17 bases between them. This CDR3 is built from 14 residues. The CDR3 bases are TGCGCCAGCAACTTCAGGGGTGAAGGGACTGAAGCTTTCTTT. Its translation: CASNFRGEGTEAFF.

Here the CDR3 DNA reads TGTGCCAGCAGCTCCGGGTCTCACACCGGGGAGCTGTTTTTT. It codes for CASSSGSHTGELFF. This chain uses TRBV6-2 or TRBV6-3 with TRBJ2-2, with D unclear. Germline-derived CDR1 and CDR2 are MNHEY and SVGEGT. The V gene lost 6 bases and the J gene lost 3 bases, with 11 bases spanning the gap. The CDR3 has 14 residues.

This clonotype was picked up a small number of times. This sequence joins TRBV27 and TRBJ2-3, with D unresolved. The CDR3 totals 15 residues. Germline CDR1 and CDR2: MNHEY and SMNVEV (reference sequence). The V end lost 5 bases, the J end lost 0 bases, and 12 bases lay between the germline ends. CDR3 sequence (DNA): TGTGCCAGCAGTAGGTACAGCTTAAGCACAGATACGCAGTATTTT. Its translation: CASSRYSLSTDTQYF.

V is TRBV4-1 and J is TRBJ2-1; the D gene is possibly TRBD2 (5 bases). The V gene's germline CDR1 is MGHRA and CDR2 YSYEKL. Trimming pared 0 bases from V and 10 bases from J, leaving 19 bases between. The CDR3 length is 16 residues. The CDR3 DNA follows: TGCGCCAGCAGCCAAGAACCCCGAGCGGACTCTGGGGAGCAGTTCTTC. It is translated as CASSQEPRADSGEQFF.

This clonotype appeared many times. This rearrangement joins TRBV11-2 to TRBJ1-1; weak D call: TRBD1 (6 bases). V was pared by 5 bases and J by 7 bases, with 20 bases between. The length of the CDR3 is 15 residues. The germline V gene has CDR1 SGHAT and CDR2 FQNNGV. The CDR3 loop reads CASSPYMGGGNEAFF. CDR3 coding DNA: TGTGCCAGCAGCCCCTATATGGGTGGGGGCAATGAAGCTTTCTTT.

This clonotype was picked up a small number of times. The rearrangement links TRBV15 to TRBJ2-1; TRBD2 might be the D (5 bases). The CDR3 length is 17 residues. Per the germline V gene, CDR1 is LNHNV and CDR2 is YYDKDF (reference sequence). V lost 4 bases and J 6 bases, leaving 22 bases between the germline ends. The DNA of the CDR3 is TGTGCCACCAGCACCACGGAGAGGGTCGCCCAACCCAATGAGCAGTTCTTC. Its protein product is CATSTTERVAQPNEQFF.

The gene calls are TRBV7-9 and TRBJ2-2; D ambiguous. The CDR3 extends over 14 amino acids. Germline-derived CDR1 and CDR2 are SEHNR and FQNEAQ (reference sequence). Between the trimmed V and J ends, which lost 7 bases and 2 bases, there was a span of 11 bases. The CDR3 loop is CASNQDRNTGELFF. CDR3 nucleotide sequence: TGTGCCAGCAACCAAGACCGAAACACCGGGGAGCTGTTTTTT.

In this sample, this clonotype turned up a few times. V is TRBV7-2 and J is TRBJ1-1; D is possibly TRBD1 (6 bases). The CDR3 loop spans 15 amino acids. The ends were cut back, 5 bases at V and 0 bases at J, with 13 bases in the middle. In germline, CDR1 is SGHTA, CDR2 FQGNSA. CDR3 loop: CASSTRQAVNTEAFF. DNA of the CDR3: TGTGCCAGCAGCACCAGACAGGCGGTGAACACTGAAGCTTTCTTT.

This rearrangement joins TRBV5-1 to TRBJ2-5; maybe TRBD2 (6 bases). CDR1 and CDR2 (germline): SGHRS, YFSETQ. This CDR3 spans 14 amino acids. Trimming left V 4 bases short and J 2 bases short, with 12 bases between. The CDR3 nucleotides read TGCGCCAGCAGCCTAGGGACTTCTCAAGAGACCCAGTACTTC. Its translation is CASSLGTSQETQYF.